This T cell receptor beta chain is from a study of blood T cell repertoires in COVID-19. Study context: Both acute and convalescent COVID-19 samples were obtained from the United States, Italy and Spain. PBMCs, B-cell-depleted T cells, or T cells provided the cDNA or gDNA that made up the material.

The CDR3 length is 16 residues. V dropped 7 bases and J dropped 0 bases, with 16 bases sitting between them. CDR1 and CDR2 (germline): LNHDA, SQIVND (reference sequence). TCRdb's copy holds only in-frame clones and misses some; the assay was immunoSEQ multiplex PCR. Among nearly 95,000 clones listed, around 87% were seen once. The sequenced sample was peripheral blood. The chain uses TRBV19 and TRBJ1-5; TRBD1 might be the D (5 bases). The receptor was isolated from a woman over 75 with acute or convalescent COVID-19. The CDR3 reads CASKRRGGDSNQPQHF. CDR3 coding DNA: TGTGCCAGTAAAAGACGGGGAGGGGATAGCAATCAGCCCCAGCATTTT.